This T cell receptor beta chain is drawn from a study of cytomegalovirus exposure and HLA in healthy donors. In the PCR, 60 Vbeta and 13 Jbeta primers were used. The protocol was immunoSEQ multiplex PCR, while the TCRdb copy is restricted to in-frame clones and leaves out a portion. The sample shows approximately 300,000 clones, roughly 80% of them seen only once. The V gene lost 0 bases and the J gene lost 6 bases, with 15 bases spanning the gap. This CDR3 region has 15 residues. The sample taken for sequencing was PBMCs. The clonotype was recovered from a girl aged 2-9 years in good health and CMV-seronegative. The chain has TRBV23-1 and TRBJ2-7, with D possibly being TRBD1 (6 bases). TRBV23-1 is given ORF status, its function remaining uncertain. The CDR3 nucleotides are TGCGCCAGCAGTCAATCGAGGGGGTTTCACGGCGAGCAGTACTTC. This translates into CASSQSRGFHGEQYF.